Reported below is one TCR beta chain. No antigen is known for it. The CDR3 extends over 15 amino acids. Trimming pared 0 bases from V and 5 bases from J, leaving 11 bases between. Germline V gene lookup returns CDR1 MNHNY and CDR2 SVGAGI (reference sequence). The table came from immunoSEQ multiplex PCR; TCRdb's copy has only in-frame clones and leaves some out. Here the sample spans about 42,000 clones, 75% to 90% being singletons. These data belong to a study of OX40 agonist ivuxolimab in advanced cancers. At the level of the study: A male proportion of about 84% was recorded, with mean age approximately 57 years and range 23 to 79. Partial responses were recorded for three patients, including one with hepatocellular carcinoma and two with cutaneous melanoma. Overall study results and limits: It was not determined which antigens were specifically recognized by the peripheral T cells that had undergone clonal expansion.

Enrollment shut out patients with autoimmune disease history or systemic immunosuppression. Specimen: CD4+ or CD8+ T cells sorted from blood, collected in a trial of the OX40 agonist ivuxolimab. This chain connects TRBV6-6 to TRBJ1-5; D possibly corresponds to TRBD1 (6 bases). The sequence came from an adult with an advanced solid tumor such as melanoma, head and neck, liver or kidney cancer. The CDR3 loop is CASSYSRTADQPQHF. Written as DNA, the CDR3 is TGTGCCAGCAGTTACTCCAGGACAGCCGATCAGCCCCAGCATTTT.